Presented here are 32 T cell receptor beta chains from one specimen sequenced in a study of CD8+ T cells in alopecia areata. Reverse transcribed after extraction, RNA yielded cDNA as the sequencing template. Using immunoSEQ multiplex PCR, the repertoire was profiled, and TCRdb retains in-frame clones only, with some absent. The sample gives around 20,000 clones, none seen only once, and the top ten clones hold approximately 33%. After pooling, cutaneous lymph node cells were sorted with CD4, CD8alpha, NKG2D, NKG2ACE and other markers. Sequences were obtained from CD8+ T cells sorted from a lymph node. These receptors were obtained from a C3H/HeJ mouse with alopecia areata. The mice in this strain carry MHC haplotype H2-k.

This clone has just a few counts. Germline and genes here are mouse. The read halts 4 residues ahead of the CDR3 end, with the missing end drawn from the germline J gene. The V call is TRBV13-3, the J call TRBJ2-1, with D uncertain. This CDR3 contains 13 residues. Trimming stripped 0 bases from V and 6 bases from J, with 7 bases between. Germline V gene sequence: CDR1 NNHDY, CDR2 SYVADS. This chain's CDR3 is CASSDAQFAEQFF. The sequenced part of the CDR3 DNA is TGTGCCAGCAGTGATGCACAGTTTGCT.

This clone appeared many times. Gene names are the mouse ones. The CDR3 goes on 4 residues after the read ends, and that part is filled in from the germline J gene. V gene TRBV13-3 combines with J gene TRBJ2-7; D may be TRBD1 (6 bases). Germline CDR1 NNHDY, CDR2 SYVADS. This CDR3 has 11 amino acids. The CDR3 reads CASEDRYEQYF. CDR3 DNA, as far as it was read: TGTGCCAGCGAGGACAGATAT.

This clone has more than one count but fewer than ten. All gene names here are mouse names. The read falls 4 residues short of the CDR3 end, and the missing part is taken from the germline J gene. The V gene is TRBV1, the J gene TRBJ2-1, with 8 bases identical to TRBD1. This CDR3 is 14 amino acids long. Losses at the gene ends were 4 bases for V and 5 bases for J; bases not matched to a gene: 4. In germline, CDR1 is NSQYPW, CDR2 LRSPGD (reference sequence). The CDR3 reads CTCSVRTGNAEQFF. Partial CDR3 DNA: TGCACCTGCAGTGTCCGGACAGGGAATGCT. Complete variable domain (other parts from reference TRBV1 and TRBJ2-1): VTLLEQNPRWRLVPRGQAVNLRCILKNSQYPWMSWYQQDLQKQLQWLFTLRSPGDKEVKSLPGADYLATRVTDTELRLQVANMSQGRTLYCTCSVRTGNAEQFFGPGTRLTVL.

In its sample, this clone is hyperexpanded. Any gene name here is a mouse gene name. The CDR3 end lies 4 residues beyond the end of the read and is filled in from the germline J gene. The chain couples TRBV13-3 to TRBJ2-7, with 9 nucleotides matching TRBD2. Per the germline V gene, CDR1 is NNHDY and CDR2 is SYVADS. This CDR3 comprises 12 residues. The CDR3 is CASRTGGYEQYF. CDR3 DNA (partial): TGTGCCAGCAGGACTGGGGGTTAT.

This clone was observed many times. The gene symbols are mouse symbols. Sequencing ends 4 residues short of the CDR3 end; the germline J gene provides the rest. The chain has TRBV13-3 and TRBJ2-5, with 8 positions matching TRBD2. Germline CDR1 and CDR2: NNHDY and SYVADS. The CDR3 runs to 14 residues. Losses at the gene ends were 2 bases for V and 2 bases for J; bases not matched to a gene: 1. The CDR3 sequence: CASSEGGRQDTQYF. The part of the CDR3 DNA that was read is TGTGCCAGCAGTGAGGGGGGGCGCCAAGAC.

This clone was observed a few times. Each gene name is a mouse one. Read data end 4 residues before the CDR3 end; the end is taken from the germline J gene. This rearrangement joins TRBV13-1 to TRBJ2-7; maybe TRBD1 (6 bases). The CDR3 extends over 14 amino acids. The germline gives CDR1 NSHNY, CDR2 SYGAGN. The CDR3 here is CASSDARTDYEQYF. The DNA read from the CDR3 is TGTGCCAGCAGTGATGCCCGGACAGATTAT.

With respect to this clone: Each gene name is a mouse one. The read ends 4 residues early relative to the CDR3; the germline J gene fills the gap. The V and J genes are TRBV13-2 and TRBJ2-7; D may be TRBD2 (5 bases). There are 13 residues in the CDR3. Per the germline V gene, CDR1 is NNHNN and CDR2 is SYGAGS (reference sequence). V gave up 0 bases and J gave up 3 bases, with 7 bases separating them. CDR3 DNA, as far as it was read: TGTGCCAGCGGTGATGGTGGGGACTAT. Amino acids: CASGDGGDY. In full, the CDR3 reads CASGDGGDYEQYF.

To note about this clone: These gene names are mouse names. The read ends 4 residues before the CDR3 terminus; that terminus is restored from the germline J gene. The chain recombines TRBV19 with TRBJ2-1, with 8 bases aligning to TRBD2. CDR1 is FNHDT and CDR2 is SITEND in the germline V gene (reference sequence). V trimming: 4 bases; J trimming: 2 bases; junction bases outside the gene matches: 2. The CDR3 covers 14 residues. The CDR3 bases that were read are TGTGCCAGCAGTGGGGGGGGCCACTATGCT. Its protein is CASSGGGHYA. The entire CDR3 protein reads CASSGGGHYAEQFF. Looking up the rest from reference TRBV19 and TRBJ2-1 gives the full variable domain: GGIITQTPKFLIGQEGQKLTLKCQQNFNHDTMYWYRQDSGKGLRLIYYSITENDLQKGDLSEGYDASREKKSSFSLTVTSAQKNEMAVFLCASSGGGHYAEQFFGPGTRLTVL.

This clone was counted between two and nine times. Any gene name here is a mouse gene name. The CDR3 extends 4 residues past the end of the read, so its final part is completed from the germline J gene. The rearrangement joins TRBV19 to TRBJ1-4, with D hard to call. Germline values: CDR1 FNHDT, CDR2 SITEND (reference sequence). CDR3 size: 15 residues. Trimming took 4 bases from V and 0 from J, leaving 10 bases between them. CDR3 protein: CASSLRQISNERLFF. Incomplete CDR3 DNA: TGTGCCAGCAGTCTCAGACAAATTTCCAACGAA. Full variable domain (missing parts from reference TRBV19 and TRBJ1-4): GGIITQTPKFLIGQEGQKLTLKCQQNFNHDTMYWYRQDSGKGLRLIYYSITENDLQKGDLSEGYDASREKKSSFSLTVTSAQKNEMAVFLCASSLRQISNERLFFGHGTKLSVL.

This clone was observed a handful of times. Genes and germline are mouse. The CDR3 end falls 4 residues outside the read, so it is completed with the germline J gene. V gene TRBV1 combines with J gene TRBJ1-2; D possibly corresponds to TRBD1 (5 bases). The CDR3 spans 15 residues. The V gene lost 2 bases and the J gene lost 3 bases, with 13 bases spanning the gap. From germline, CDR1 is NSQYPW and CDR2 LRSPGD (reference sequence). CDR3 sequence reads: CTCSARQGKDSDYTF. The CDR3 DNA, read in part, is TGCACCTGCAGTGCAAGGCAGGGAAAAGACTCC.

On this clone itself: The gene symbols are mouse symbols. Read sequence stops 4 residues before the CDR3 end, and the germline J gene provides the missing end. The chain has TRBV13-2 and TRBJ1-2; 7 bases match TRBD1. The germline gives CDR1 NNHNN, CDR2 SYGAGS (reference sequence). The length of the CDR3 is 12 residues. CDR3 DNA, as far as it was read: TGTGCCAGCGGTGATGCAGGGGGC. Encoded protein: CASGDAGG. In full, the CDR3 is CASGDAGGDYTF.

Of note for this clone: Genes here carry mouse names. With the read ending 4 residues before the CDR3 end, the germline J gene is used to fill in that end. The chain employs TRBV1 and TRBJ2-5, with 7 positions matching TRBD2. Per germline, CDR1 NSQYPW and CDR2 LRSPGD (reference sequence). This CDR3 spans 14 amino acids. The part of the CDR3 DNA that was read is TGCACCTGCAGTGAGGGACTGCCCGGCGAC. Protein sequence: CTCSEGLPGD. The CDR3 as a whole reads CTCSEGLPGDTQYF.

This clone was seen ten or more times. Gene names refer to mouse genes. The CDR3 end falls 4 residues outside the read, so it is completed with the germline J gene. The genes are TRBV13-3 and TRBJ1-1, with 8 positions matching TRBD1. This CDR3 has 14 residues. Unmatched junction bases numbered 2, after V lost 4 bases and J lost 0 bases. The germline V gene encodes CDR1 NNHDY and CDR2 SYVADS. The CDR3 here is CASSKDRENTEVFF. The part of the CDR3 DNA that was read is TGTGCCAGCAGTAAGGACAGGGAGAACACA.

This clone appeared many times. Gene and germline names: mouse. The CDR3 end falls 4 residues outside the read, so it is completed with the germline J gene. The V call is TRBV13-3, the J call TRBJ1-4, with 9 bases lining up with TRBD1. This CDR3 region has 14 residues. Germline CDR1 reads NNHDY; CDR2 reads SYVADS. The CDR3 sequence: CASSAGQGGERLFF. The DNA read from the CDR3 is TGTGCCAGCAGTGCGGGACAGGGCGGCGAA.

This clone was seen many times. The genes and germline here are from mouse. The CDR3 is cut off 4 residues early in the read; its end comes from the germline J gene. This rearrangement joins TRBV13-3 to TRBJ2-4, with a possible D match to TRBD1 (6 bases). Germline values: CDR1 NNHDY, CDR2 SYVADS. The length of the CDR3 is 14 residues. The CDR3 protein is CASSDPRDKNTLYF. Incomplete CDR3 DNA: TGTGCCAGCAGTGACCCCCGGGACAAAAAC.

In regard to this clone: The protein TCRdb lists differs from the translation of the DNA at residue 10; the protein given here is translated from the DNA itself. Genes and germline come from the mouse. The missing CDR3 end, 3 residues past where the read stops, is filled in from the germline J gene. This chain links TRBV29 with TRBJ1-3; 7 nucleotides align to TRBD1. CDR1 and CDR2 (germline): MSHET, SYDVDS. The CDR3 consists of 13 residues. V was pared by 4 bases and J by 6 bases, with 3 bases of the junction left unmatched. The CDR3 sequence: CASSSGTVNTLYF. The CDR3 bases that were read are TGTGCTAGCAGTTCCGGGACAGTAAATACG.

A word on this clone: The listed genes are named as in mouse. The CDR3 end is not reached by the read, which stops 4 residues before it; the germline J gene fills it in. V is TRBV13-1 and J is TRBJ2-2; weak D call: TRBD1 (6 bases). CDR1 is NSHNY, CDR2 SYGAGN, per germline. CDR3 size: 15 residues. V was cut by 6 bases and J by 0 bases, with 12 bases left in between. CDR3 amino acids: CASTSGTTNTGQLYF. Partial CDR3 DNA: TGTGCCAGCACCTCCGGGACAACAAACACCGGG.

The sample holds many counts of this clone. At residue 12, the TCRdb protein departs from the DNA translation, so the protein shown here was derived from the DNA itself. Gene labels here are mouse ones. The read comes to an end 3 residues before the CDR3 does, leaving the germline J gene to fill in the end. The chain is built from TRBV1 and TRBJ1-6; perhaps TRBD1 as D (5 bases). TRBJ1-6 is given ORF status, its function remaining uncertain. The germline V and J ends were trimmed by 6 bases and 0 bases, with 9 bases remaining between them. This CDR3 spans 15 amino acids. Germline CDR1 NSQYPW, CDR2 LRSPGD (reference sequence). CDR3 protein: CTCRPDNSYNSPLYF. The CDR3 DNA, read in part, is TGCACCTGCAGACCGGACAATTCCTATAATTCGCCC.

This clone was detected ten times or more. The gene symbols are mouse symbols. The CDR3 is cut off 4 residues early in the read; its end comes from the germline J gene. This sequence joins TRBV19 and TRBJ2-7; TRBD1 matches 8 bases. The germline CDR1 and CDR2 sequences are FNHDT and SITEND (reference sequence). V was clipped by 2 bases and J by 3 bases; unmatched bases: 4. CDR3 length: 14 residues. Partial CDR3 DNA: TGTGCCAGCAGTATCGGGACAGGTATCTAT. Its protein product is CASSIGTGIY. The full-length CDR3 reads as CASSIGTGIYEQYF.

In the case of this clone: Mouse gene names apply. From the germline J gene comes the end of the CDR3, since the read stops 4 residues before it. This chain links TRBV1 with TRBJ2-2, with 11 bases lining up with TRBD1. V was clipped by 3 bases and J by 4 bases; unmatched bases: 1. Germline CDR1 is NSQYPW and CDR2 is LRSPGD (reference sequence). CDR3 size: 15 residues. The part of the CDR3 DNA that was read is TGCACCTGCAGTGCCGGGACAGGGGGCACCGGG. Translated, it gives CTCSAGTGGTG. The CDR3 in its entirety is CTCSAGTGGTGQLYF.

Sample share makes this clone large. The gene names given are mouse names. From the germline J gene comes the end of the CDR3, since the read stops 4 residues before it. This sequence joins TRBV19 and TRBJ2-7; no firm D call. Germline-derived CDR1 and CDR2 are FNHDT and SITEND (reference sequence). The V end was cut by 3 bases, the J end by 0 bases, with 13 bases between. The CDR3 is made up of 15 amino acids. CDR3 bases read: TGTGCCAGCAGTACAAGAAGACAAAGCTCCTAT. Amino acid sequence: CASSTRRQSSY. The full-length CDR3 reads as CASSTRRQSSYEQYF.

This clone was detected a few times. Gene names denote mouse genes. The read stops 4 residues short of the end of the CDR3; the missing end is completed from the germline J gene. The rearrangement uses TRBV19 and TRBJ1-1, with unresolved D. The CDR3 covers 12 residues. The V gene lost 4 bases and the J gene lost 1 base, with 5 bases spanning the gap. CDR1 and CDR2 (germline): FNHDT, SITEND (reference sequence). CDR3 protein: CASSPRNTEVFF. The CDR3 bases that were read are TGTGCCAGCAGTCCCAGAAACACA.

With regard to this clone: Mouse gene names apply. The read ends 4 residues before the CDR3 terminus; that terminus is restored from the germline J gene. This chain links TRBV13-1 with TRBJ2-1, with 12 bases identical to TRBD2. Trimming cost V 0 bases and J 3 bases; bases outside gene matches: 4. The CDR3 has 17 amino acids. CDR1 is NSHNY, CDR2 SYGAGN, per germline. The CDR3: CASSDAKDWGGYAEQFF. CDR3 DNA (partial): TGTGCCAGCAGTGATGCAAAGGACTGGGGGGGCTATGCT.

This clone was counted many times. Germline and genes: mouse. The sequenced fragment ends 4 residues before the CDR3 boundary, so the rest is inferred from the germline J gene. Different DNA sequences within this sample yield the same CDR3. The chain links TRBV31 to TRBJ2-3, with TRBD2 identical over 9 bases. The CDR3 length is 15 residues. The V segment lost 2 bases and the J segment 0 bases; nucleotides outside the gene matches: 3. CDR1 and CDR2 from the germline V gene are GKSSPN and SITVG. The CDR3 DNA, read in part, is TGTGCCTGGAGTTTGGGGGGGCCTAGTGCAGAA. Protein sequence: CAWSLGGPSAE. The complete CDR3 sequence is CAWSLGGPSAETLYF. The full variable domain, completed using reference TRBV31 and TRBJ2-3, is AQTIHQWPVAEIKAVGSPLSLGCTIKGKSSPNLYWYWQATGGTLQQLFYSITVGQVESVVQLNLSASRPKDDQFILSTEKLLLSHSGFYLCAWSLGGPSAETLYFGSGTRLTVL.

This clone occurred many times. Gene and germline names: mouse. CDR3 bases read: TGTGGTGCTAGGGATATCAGGGGAGGCACA. Its protein is CGARDIRGGT. The entire CDR3 sequence reads CGARDIRGGTEVFF. This chain joins TRBV20 and TRBJ1-1, with D maybe TRBD1 (6 bases). The read ends 4 residues shy of where the CDR3 ends; the end is completed using the germline J gene. Germline assignment: CDR1 GFQATS and CDR2 STVNSAI. The V end lost 0 bases, the J end lost 4 bases, and 12 bases lay between the germline ends. The CDR3 loop spans 14 amino acids.

As regards this clone: Gene names and germline refer to mouse. Read sequence stops 4 residues before the CDR3 end, and the germline J gene provides the missing end. The V gene is TRBV31, the J gene TRBJ2-7; tentatively, D is TRBD1 (5 bases). The CDR3 has 13 amino acids. Germline-derived CDR1 and CDR2 are GKSSPN and SITVG. The germline V and J ends were trimmed by 0 bases and 0 bases, with 6 bases remaining between them. The CDR3 reads CAWSLQGSYEQYF. The sequenced CDR3 bases are TGTGCCTGGAGTCTGCAGGGCTCCTAT.

A few counts support this clone. Mouse gene names and germline throughout. The read terminates 4 residues ahead of where the CDR3 ends, so the germline J gene completes it. This CDR3 is also generated by other DNA sequences in the sample. V gene TRBV19 combines with J gene TRBJ1-2; 7 bases agree with TRBD1. Germline CDR1 is FNHDT and CDR2 is SITEND (reference sequence). With 4 bases clipped from V and 0 bases from J, the junction kept 3 bases outside the gene matches. CDR3 length: 14 residues. The CDR3 loop reads CASSPGQTNSDYTF. The CDR3 bases that were read are TGTGCCAGCAGTCCGGGACAGACAAACTCC.

Concerning this clone: Mouse names are used for the genes. Read sequence stops 4 residues before the CDR3 end, and the germline J gene provides the missing end. The chain uses TRBV13-1 and TRBJ2-1; TRBD1 aligns across 8 bases. The CDR3 runs to 14 residues. CDR1 and CDR2 (germline): NSHNY, SYGAGN. V lost 5 bases and J lost 4; bases outside the gene matches: 5. The sequenced part of the CDR3 DNA is TGTGCCAGCAGCCCGGGACAGGAGTATGCT. Protein sequence: CASSPGQEYA. The CDR3 in full is CASSPGQEYAEQFF.

Comments on this clone: There is a difference at residue 13 between the TCRdb protein and the DNA translation, so the protein given here was translated from the DNA. All gene names here are mouse names. The read finishes 3 residues shy of the CDR3 end, and the germline J gene is used to complete it. This chain links TRBV13-2 with TRBJ1-6; maybe TRBD1 (5 bases). TRBJ1-6 is an ORF, with its function uncertain. Germline lookup yields CDR1 NNHNN and CDR2 SYGAGS (reference sequence). V was shortened by 0 bases and J by 1 base, with 8 bases between the two germline ends. This CDR3 has 16 residues. The sequenced part of the CDR3 DNA is TGTGCCAGCGGTGATGATGGACACTCCTATAATTCGCCC. Translated: CASGDDGHSYNSP. The whole CDR3 sequence reads CASGDDGHSYNSPLYF.

Ten or more counts support this clone. Gene and germline names: mouse. The CDR3 bases that were read are TGTGCCAGCAGTGAAACAACAAACTCC. It encodes CASSETTNS. The whole CDR3 reads CASSETTNSDYTF. The genes are TRBV13-1 and TRBJ1-2; D is undetermined. The CDR3 end lies 4 residues beyond the end of the read and is filled in from the germline J gene. This CDR3 spans 13 amino acids. From germline, CDR1 is NSHNY and CDR2 SYGAGN. The ends were cut back, 2 bases at V and 0 bases at J, with 5 bases in the middle.

Only a few counts were recorded for this clone. All gene names here are mouse names. The read falls 4 residues short of the CDR3 end, and the missing part is taken from the germline J gene. The chain recombines TRBV17 with TRBJ2-5, with D maybe TRBD1 (6 bases). This CDR3 has 12 amino acids. CDR1 is MNHDT, CDR2 YYDKIL, per germline. CDR3 DNA, as far as it was read: TGTGCTAGCAGTAGAAGGGGGGAC. Protein: CASSRRGD. In full, the CDR3 reads CASSRRGDTQYF.

A note on this clone: Genes here carry mouse names. The CDR3 end is not reached by the read, which stops 4 residues before it; the germline J gene fills it in. The V call is TRBV13-2, the J call TRBJ2-1, with 12 bases fitting TRBD2. CDR1 is NNHNN and CDR2 is SYGAGS in the germline V gene (reference sequence). The CDR3 runs to 14 residues. V dropped 5 bases and J dropped 6; count of bases not matched to a gene: 3. The part of the CDR3 DNA that was read is TGTGCCAGCGGCGGGGACTGGGGGGTTGCT. It translates to CASGGDWGVA. The CDR3 reads in full as CASGGDWGVAEQFF.